The T cell receptor beta chain described here comes from a study of blood T cell repertoires in COVID-19. Study context: There were acute and convalescent COVID-19 samples, and they came from the United States, Italy and Spain. PBMCs, B-cell-depleted T cells, or T cells provided the cDNA or gDNA that made up the material.

Germline V gene lookup returns CDR1 MNHNS and CDR2 SASEGT. The CDR3 spans 17 residues. The V segment lost 2 bases and the J segment 9 bases; nucleotides outside the gene matches: 8. Original analysis: Quantification of nucleated cells was approximated via reference gene primer amplification. Using immunoSEQ multiplex PCR, the repertoire was profiled, and TCRdb retains in-frame clones only, with some absent. V, J and clone size are taken as reported in that table, and D and trimming were inferred from the DNA itself. This table has roughly 100,000 clones, approximately 89% appearing once. The sample was peripheral blood. The J gene is TRBJ1-6, the V gene TRBV6-1; 12 bases are shared with TRBD1. The sequence was collected from an elderly woman in a cohort sampled during active COVID-19. CDR3 bases: TGTGCCAGCAGTGAATTAATGGGACAGGGGGCTGGTTCACCCCTCCACTTT. This sequence encodes CASSELMGQGAGSPLHF.